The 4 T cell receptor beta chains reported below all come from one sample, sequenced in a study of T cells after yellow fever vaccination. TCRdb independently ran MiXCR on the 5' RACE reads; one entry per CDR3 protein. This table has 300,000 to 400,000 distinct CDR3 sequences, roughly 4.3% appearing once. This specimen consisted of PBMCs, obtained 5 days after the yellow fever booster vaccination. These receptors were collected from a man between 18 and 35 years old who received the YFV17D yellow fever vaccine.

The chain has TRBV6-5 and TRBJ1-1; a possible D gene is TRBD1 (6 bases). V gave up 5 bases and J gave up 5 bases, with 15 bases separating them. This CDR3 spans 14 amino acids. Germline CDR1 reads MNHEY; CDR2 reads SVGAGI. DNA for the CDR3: TGTGCCAGCAGTCCGGGACATGCAAAGACTGAAGCTTTCTTT. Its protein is CASSPGHAKTEAFF.

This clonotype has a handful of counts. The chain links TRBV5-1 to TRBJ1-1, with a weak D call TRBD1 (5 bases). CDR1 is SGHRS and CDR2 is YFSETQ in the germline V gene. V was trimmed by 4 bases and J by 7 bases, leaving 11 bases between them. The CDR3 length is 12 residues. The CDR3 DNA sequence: TGCGCCAGCAGCATAGCGGGACGTGAAGCTTTCTTT. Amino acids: CASSIAGREAFF.

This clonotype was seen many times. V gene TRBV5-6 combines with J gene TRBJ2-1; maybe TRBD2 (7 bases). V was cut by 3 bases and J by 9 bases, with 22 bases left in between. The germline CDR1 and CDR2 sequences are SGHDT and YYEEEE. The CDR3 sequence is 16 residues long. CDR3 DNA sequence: TGTGCCAGCAGCTCCCCCCGGACACGGGAGGACAGTGAGCAGTTCTTC. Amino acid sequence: CASSSPRTREDSEQFF.

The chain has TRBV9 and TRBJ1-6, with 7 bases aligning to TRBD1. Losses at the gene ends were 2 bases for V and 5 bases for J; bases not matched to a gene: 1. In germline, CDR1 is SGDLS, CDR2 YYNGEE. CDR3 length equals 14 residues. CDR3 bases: TGTGCCAGCAGCGTCAGGGGGGATAATTCACCCCTCCACTTT. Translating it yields CASSVRGDNSPLHF.